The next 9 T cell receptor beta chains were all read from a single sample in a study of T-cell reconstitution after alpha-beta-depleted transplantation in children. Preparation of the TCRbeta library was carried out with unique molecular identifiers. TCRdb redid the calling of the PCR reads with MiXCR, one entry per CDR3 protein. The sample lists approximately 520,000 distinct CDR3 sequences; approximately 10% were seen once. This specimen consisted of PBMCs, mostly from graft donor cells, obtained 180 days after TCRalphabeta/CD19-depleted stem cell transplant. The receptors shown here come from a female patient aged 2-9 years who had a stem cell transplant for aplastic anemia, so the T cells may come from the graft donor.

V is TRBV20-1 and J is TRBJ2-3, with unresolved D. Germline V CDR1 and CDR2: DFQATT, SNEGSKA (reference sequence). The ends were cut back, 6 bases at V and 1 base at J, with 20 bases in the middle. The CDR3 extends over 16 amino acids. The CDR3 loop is CSAPVSEERGTDTQYF. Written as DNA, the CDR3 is TGCAGTGCCCCGGTGTCGGAAGAAAGGGGCACAGATACGCAGTATTTT.

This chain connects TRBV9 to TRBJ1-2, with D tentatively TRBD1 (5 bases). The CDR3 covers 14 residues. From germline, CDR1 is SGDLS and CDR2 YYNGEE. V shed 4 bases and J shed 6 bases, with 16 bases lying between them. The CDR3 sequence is CASSPWDGKDGYTF. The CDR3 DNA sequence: TGTGCCAGCAGCCCATGGGACGGAAAGGATGGCTACACCTTC.

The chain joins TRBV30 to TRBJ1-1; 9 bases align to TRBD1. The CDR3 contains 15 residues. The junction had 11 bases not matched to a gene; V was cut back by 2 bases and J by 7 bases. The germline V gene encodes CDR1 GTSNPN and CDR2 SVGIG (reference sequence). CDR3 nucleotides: TGTGCCTGGAGTTCACTTGACAGGGGGAGAAGTGAAGCTTTCTTT. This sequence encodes CAWSSLDRGRSEAFF.

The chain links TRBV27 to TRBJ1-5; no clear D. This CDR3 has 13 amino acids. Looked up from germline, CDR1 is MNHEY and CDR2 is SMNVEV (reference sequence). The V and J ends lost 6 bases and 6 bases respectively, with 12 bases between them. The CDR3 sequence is CASRGGGVQPQHF. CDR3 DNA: TGTGCCAGCAGGGGTGGCGGAGTTCAGCCCCAGCATTTT.

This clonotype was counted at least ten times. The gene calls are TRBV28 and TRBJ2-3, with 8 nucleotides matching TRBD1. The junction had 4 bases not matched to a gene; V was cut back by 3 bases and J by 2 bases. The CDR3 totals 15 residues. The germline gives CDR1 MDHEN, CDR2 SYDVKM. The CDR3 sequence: CASSLDRDFTDTQYF. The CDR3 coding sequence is TGTGCCAGCAGTTTGGACAGGGACTTCACAGATACGCAGTATTTT.

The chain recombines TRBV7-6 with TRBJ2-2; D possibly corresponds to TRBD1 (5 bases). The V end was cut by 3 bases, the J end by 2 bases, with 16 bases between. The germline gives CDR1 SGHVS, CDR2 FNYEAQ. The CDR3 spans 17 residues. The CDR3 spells CASSFNFFQGNTGELFF. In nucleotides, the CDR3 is TGTGCCAGCAGCTTCAACTTTTTCCAGGGAAACACCGGGGAGCTGTTTTTT.

The CDR3 sequence: CASSLGLGRESYNEQFF. The CDR3 bases are TGTGCCAGCAGCTTGGGCTTGGGGCGGGAGTCGTACAATGAGCAGTTCTTC. The chain couples TRBV7-7 to TRBJ2-1, with TRBD2 matching over 7 bases. CDR3 length: 17 amino acids. V shed 3 bases and J 4 bases; nucleotides not matched to a gene: 12. Per germline, CDR1 SSHAT and CDR2 FNYEAQ (reference sequence).

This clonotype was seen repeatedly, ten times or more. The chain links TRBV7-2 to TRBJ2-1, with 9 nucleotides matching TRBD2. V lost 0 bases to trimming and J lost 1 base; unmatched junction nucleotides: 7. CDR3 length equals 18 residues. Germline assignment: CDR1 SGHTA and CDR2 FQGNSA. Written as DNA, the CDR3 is TGTGCCAGCAGCTTAGCGTGGGGCGGGAGGGGATCCTACAATGAGCAGTTCTTC. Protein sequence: CASSLAWGGRGSYNEQFF.

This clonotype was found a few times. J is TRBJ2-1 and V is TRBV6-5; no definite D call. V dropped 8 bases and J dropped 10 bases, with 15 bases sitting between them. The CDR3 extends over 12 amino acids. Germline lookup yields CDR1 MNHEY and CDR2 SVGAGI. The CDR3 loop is CASGKTLREQFF. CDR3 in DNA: TGTGCCAGCGGAAAAACTCTTCGCGAGCAGTTCTTC.